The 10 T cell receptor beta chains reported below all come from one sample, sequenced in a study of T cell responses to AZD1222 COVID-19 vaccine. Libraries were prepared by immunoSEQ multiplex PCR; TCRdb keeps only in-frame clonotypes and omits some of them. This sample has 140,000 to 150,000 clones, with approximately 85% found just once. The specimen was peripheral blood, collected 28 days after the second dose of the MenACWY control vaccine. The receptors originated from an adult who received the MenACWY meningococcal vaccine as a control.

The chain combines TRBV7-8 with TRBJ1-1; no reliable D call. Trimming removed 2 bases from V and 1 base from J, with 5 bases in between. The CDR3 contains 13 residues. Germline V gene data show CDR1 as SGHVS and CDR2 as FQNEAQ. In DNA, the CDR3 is TGTGCCAGCAGCTTAATGAGGAACACTGAAGCTTTCTTT. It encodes CASSLMRNTEAFF.

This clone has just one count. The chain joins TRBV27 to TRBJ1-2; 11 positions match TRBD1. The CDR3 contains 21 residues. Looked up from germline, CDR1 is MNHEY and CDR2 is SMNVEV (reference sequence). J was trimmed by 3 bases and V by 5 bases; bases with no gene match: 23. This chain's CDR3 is CASSPHILVPGQGGTYYGYTF. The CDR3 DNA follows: TGTGCCAGCAGTCCCCACATACTGGTCCCGGGACAGGGGGGGACCTACTATGGCTACACCTTC.

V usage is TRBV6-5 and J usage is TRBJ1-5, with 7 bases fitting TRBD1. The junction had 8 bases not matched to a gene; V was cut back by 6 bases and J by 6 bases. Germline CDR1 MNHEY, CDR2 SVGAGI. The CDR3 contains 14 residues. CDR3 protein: CASRSGGSSQPQHF. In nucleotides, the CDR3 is TGTGCCAGCAGATCAGGGGGTAGCTCTCAGCCCCAGCATTTT.

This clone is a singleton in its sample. In DNA form, the CDR3 reads TGTGCCAGCAGCTCTGGGACTAGCGGGGGGACATACAATGAGCAGTTCTTC. This sequence encodes CASSSGTSGGTYNEQFF. This chain links TRBV5-4 with TRBJ2-1; TRBD2 aligns across 15 bases. Germline V gene data show CDR1 as SGHNT and CDR2 as YYREEE (reference sequence). This CDR3 spans 17 amino acids. V lost 3 bases, J lost 4 bases, and 5 bases stayed unmatched.

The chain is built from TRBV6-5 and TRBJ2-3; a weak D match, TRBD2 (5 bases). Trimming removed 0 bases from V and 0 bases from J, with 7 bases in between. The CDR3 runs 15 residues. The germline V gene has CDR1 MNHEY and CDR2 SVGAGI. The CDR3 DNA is TGTGCCAGCAGTTACTCGACTAAGAGCACAGATACGCAGTATTTT. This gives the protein CASSYSTKSTDTQYF.

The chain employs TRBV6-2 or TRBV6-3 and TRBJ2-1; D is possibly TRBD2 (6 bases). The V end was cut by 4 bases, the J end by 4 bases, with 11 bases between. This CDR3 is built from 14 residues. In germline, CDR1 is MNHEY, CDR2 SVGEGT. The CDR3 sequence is CASSLTRGYNEQFF. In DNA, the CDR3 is TGTGCCAGCAGTTTGACCCGGGGGTACAATGAGCAGTTCTTC.

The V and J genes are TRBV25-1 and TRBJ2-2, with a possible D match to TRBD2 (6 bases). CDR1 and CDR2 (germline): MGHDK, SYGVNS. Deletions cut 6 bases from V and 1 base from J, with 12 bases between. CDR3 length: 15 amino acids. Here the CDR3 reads CASSLRLGNTGELFF. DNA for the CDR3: TGTGCCAGCAGCCTCAGACTAGGGAACACCGGGGAGCTGTTTTTT.

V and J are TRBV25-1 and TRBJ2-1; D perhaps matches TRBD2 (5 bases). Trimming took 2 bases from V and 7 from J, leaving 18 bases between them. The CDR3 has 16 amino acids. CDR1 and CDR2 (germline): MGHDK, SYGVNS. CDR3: CASSESSARSANEQFF. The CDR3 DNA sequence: TGTGCCAGCAGTGAAAGTAGCGCCCGATCGGCAAATGAGCAGTTCTTC.

The CDR3 protein is CAWSVQSRGEGYNSPLHF. CDR3 in DNA: TGTGCCTGGAGTGTTCAGTCCCGGGGGGAAGGCTATAATTCACCCCTCCACTTT. The chain combines TRBV30 with TRBJ1-6; a weak D match, TRBD1 (5 bases). Trimming left V 0 bases short and J 3 bases short, with 18 bases between. CDR1 GTSNPN and CDR2 SVGIG come from the germline V gene (reference sequence). This CDR3 has 18 amino acids.

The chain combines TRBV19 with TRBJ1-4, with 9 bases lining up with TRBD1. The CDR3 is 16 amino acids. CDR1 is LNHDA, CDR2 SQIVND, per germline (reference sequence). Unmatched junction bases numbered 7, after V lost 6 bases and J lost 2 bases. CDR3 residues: CASRNRGLATNEKLFF. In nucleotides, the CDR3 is TGTGCCAGTAGGAACAGGGGGCTCGCGACTAATGAAAAACTGTTTTTT.